This T cell receptor beta chain emerged from a study of radiotherapy plus CTLA-4 blockade in lung cancer. About the research overall: Disease control was achieved by 31% of patients, and objective responses by over 15%. General study points: Best predicting response, reportedly, were early blood T cell clone dynamics, with interferon-beta. Radiotherapy was combined with ipilimumab, and tumor-derived TCR clones then expanded in blood.

Measured with immunoSEQ multiplex PCR; TCRdb has only the in-frame clones, and not every one. The sample yields 14,000 to 15,000 clones, about 70% seen once. This CDR3 is built from 14 residues. V shed 0 bases, J shed 8 bases, and the junction held 7 bases outside the gene matches. Germline CDR1 is SGHRS and CDR2 is YFSETQ. A note on this clone: Its specificity is unknown.

The study treated chemo-refractory metastatic non-small-cell lung cancer patients with focal radiation plus ipilimumab CTLA-4 blockade. The gene calls are TRBV5-1 and TRBJ1-1, with 7 bases fitting TRBD1. The clonotype originates from a human donor with non-small cell lung cancer whose response to radiotherapy plus ipilimumab could not be evaluated. The source was peripheral blood, collected from a patient treated with radiotherapy plus ipilimumab. The CDR3 region is CASSLGGYRGEAFF. The DNA of the CDR3 is TGCGCCAGCAGCTTGGGGGGGTACAGGGGAGAAGCTTTCTTT.